Sequencing of this T cell receptor (beta chain) was carried out in a study of T cells in Graves' hyperthyroidism and ophthalmopathy (dated by TCRdb to about 2019). In terms of the full investigation: Peripheral blood samples were taken at initial diagnosis, before any treatment was given. To identify distinguishing TCR V-J signatures, a discovery cohort of roughly 100 patients was used, comprising 40 to 45 with Graves' ophthalmopathy and approximately 58 with stable Graves' hyperthyroidism. Prospective prediction of ophthalmopathy was tested in an independent validation cohort consisting of under 20 hyperthyroidism patients and 15 or so patients who later progressed to ophthalmopathy. For training and testing, the 100 or so patients in the discovery cohort were randomly divided in a 7:3 ratio. In addition, the study compared T-cell repertoires in thyroid tissue and in blood from six Graves' hyperthyroidism patients. After blood sampling, hyperthyroidism patients were treated with methimazole at a starting dose of 30 mg daily, and ophthalmopathy patients were treated with high-dose intravenous methylprednisolone. TCR Vbeta CDR3 sequencing of some 140 peripheral blood samples (over 40 ophthalmopathy, under 80 hyperthyroidism and 17 progressor patients) is reported in the paper.

In the ophthalmopathy patients, disease was moderately to severely active, with a Clinical Activity Score of 3 or more, a NOSPECS grade of 4 or more, and a duration of less than 3 months. Any patient with an uncontrolled infection, another autoimmune disease, pregnancy or lactation was excluded. Diagnoses were based on clinical symptoms, serum thyroxine and TRAb, thyroid ultrasound and orbital computed tomography. PBMCs were separated from roughly 10 ml of fresh peripheral blood using Ficoll-Paque density gradient centrifugation. Total RNA was extracted with Trizol reagent, and quality was checked on an Agilent 2100 Bioanalyzer. What the research found in general, with its limitations: Sample size was not statistically predetermined, and blinding of investigators to group allocation was not performed. Blood samples also contained most of the expanded thyroid clonotypes (frequency above 0.001), which suggests that blood repertoires may reflect thyroid immune responses. Ophthalmopathy was separated from stable hyperthyroidism by a 13 V-J signature model, with 85% to 90% sensitivity and 81% to 82% specificity obtained in cross-validation and 80%/75% obtained in testing. In validation, the model predicted progression to ophthalmopathy a median of approximately 6.3 months before onset, with 70% to 71% sensitivity and just under 75% specificity.

Amplification of TCR beta CDR3 regions was carried out from RNA transcripts. The TCR CDR3 was subjected to a first round of RT-PCR using the HTBI primer set and the Qiagen OneStep RT-PCR kit. Libraries were constructed in a second round of multiplex PCR, after which size selection and purification were carried out. Sequencing of the libraries was done on an Illumina HiSeq2000 using paired-end 100 bp reads. The paper's processing steps were these. SOAPnuke was used to process the raw data, removing reads that contained adapters or uncalled bases, had a mean Phred below 15, or lacked an exact match to the constant primer or identifier. High-quality paired reads were merged using COPE v1.2.5, and each unique nucleotide sequence was defined as a clonotype. Clonotypes were aligned to IMGT TRBV, TRBD and TRBJ reference segments using MiTCR v1.1. The analysis was restricted to V-J combinations with a frequency above 0.0001, which together covered about 99% of the repertoires. The TCS score was defined as F50 (clonal expansion) divided by E x V (chaos), with BLOSUM62-based TCRdist calculated between CDR3 peptides within each V-J. Welch's t-statistics and random forest reduced approximately 520 V-J features to roughly 13, which were used in a naive Bayes classifier (R e1071). TCRdb cleaned the public reads at Q25 with fastp, built clones with MiXCR and kept in-frame beta chains. Each CDR3 protein gets just one entry, which takes the most common genes and DNA from the rows behind it. These V and J calls originate from TCRdb's pipeline instead of the authors' own analysis. This sample is represented by a few hundred thousand distinct CDR3 sequences; about 16% of them were singletons. The top ten constitute 25% to 35% of the sample.

A note on this clonotype: No antigen is known for it. This may come from a read error, since a much larger clone is one base off.

Relative to germline, V is missing 2 bases and J is missing 0 bases, with 6 bases of the junction outside any gene match. The CDR3 runs 18 amino acids, cysteine and phenylalanine included. This entry keeps only the CDR3 DNA: 54 bases, framed from base 1. The chain joins TRBV12-3 or TRBV12-4 to TRBJ1-5, with 11 bases matching TRBD1. The sample consisted of blood. The receptor comes from a woman younger than 45 with Graves' ophthalmopathy. CDR3 region: CASSLWTGGFNSNQPQHF. The nucleotide sequence is TGTGCCAGCAGTTTATGGACAGGGGGCTTTAATAGCAATCAGCCCCAGCATTTT.